Shown below are 15 T cell receptor beta chains from a single sample sequenced in a study of Tregs in tolerant kidney transplant recipients. The assay was immunoSEQ multiplex PCR, and TCRdb's table has in-frame clones only and misses some. Across roughly 34,000 clones, the top ten clones capture about 8.1% of the sample. The input for sequencing was CD8+ T cells from blood, taken before the transplant. Source of these receptors: a human donor who received a combined kidney and bone marrow transplant.

Concerning this clone: The CDR3 extends 3 residues past the end of the read, so its final part is completed from the germline J gene. V gene TRBV7-7 combines with J gene TRBJ2-1; tentatively, D is TRBD1 or TRBD2 (5 bases each). The CDR3 loop spans 14 amino acids. The V gene lost 6 bases and the J gene lost 6 bases, with 15 bases spanning the gap. Germline V gives CDR1 SSHAT, CDR2 FNYEAQ (reference sequence). The CDR3 DNA, read in part, is TGTGCCAGCAGTCGTCAGGGAGACGTCAATGAG. Translation gives CASSRQGDVNE. The complete CDR3 protein is CASSRQGDVNEQFF. The full variable domain, rest sourced from reference TRBV7-7 and TRBJ2-1, is GAGVSQSPRYKVTKRGQDVTLRCDPISSHATLYWYQQALGQGPEFLTYFNYEAQPDKSGLPSDRFSAERPEGSISTLTIQRTEQRDSAMYRCASSRQGDVNEQFFGPGTRLTVL.

Notes on this clone: Coverage ceases 3 residues before the CDR3 finishes, and the germline J gene fills in the end. The chain is built from TRBV19 and TRBJ2-7; D call uncertain. The CDR3 length is 16 residues. Per the germline V gene, CDR1 is LNHDA and CDR2 is SQIVND (reference sequence). V lost 1 base and J 0 bases, leaving 13 bases between the germline ends. The CDR3 sequence is CASSIGADDLSYEQYF. The sequenced CDR3 bases are TGTGCCAGTAGTATAGGAGCTGATGATCTCTCCTACGAG.

About this clone itself: The CDR3 is cut off 3 residues early in the read; its end comes from the germline J gene. The V gene is TRBV20-1, the J gene TRBJ2-2; D possibly corresponds to TRBD1 (5 bases). This CDR3 contains 14 residues. V shed 6 bases and J shed 0 bases, with 11 bases lying between them. Germline CDR1 is DFQATT and CDR2 is SNEGSKA (reference sequence). Partial CDR3 DNA: TGCAGTGCCGTGGGGCTATCGAACACCGGGGAG. The encoded protein is CSAVGLSNTGE. The whole CDR3 protein is CSAVGLSNTGELFF.

As regards this clone: From the germline J gene comes the end of the CDR3, since the read stops 3 residues before it. The chain is built from TRBV19 and TRBJ1-1; TRBD1 is a possible D gene (5 bases). V was shortened by 6 bases and J by 0 bases, with 8 bases between the two germline ends. The germline V gene has CDR1 LNHDA and CDR2 SQIVND (reference sequence). CDR3 length: 13 amino acids. This chain's CDR3 is CASRWGMNTEAFF. The CDR3 bases that were read are TGTGCCAGTAGATGGGGCATGAACACTGAA. Together with reference TRBV19 and TRBJ1-1, the CDR3 gives the full variable domain: DGGITQSPKYLFRKEGQNVTLSCEQNLNHDAMYWYRQDPGQGLRLIYYSQIVNDFQKGDIAEGYSVSREKKESFPLTVTSAQKNPTAFYLCASRWGMNTEAFFGQGTRLTVV.

A note on this clone: The CDR3 end falls 3 residues outside the read, so it is completed with the germline J gene. This rearrangement joins TRBV13 to TRBJ2-7; 9 bases are shared with TRBD2. This CDR3 has 16 amino acids. V shed 4 bases, J shed 5 bases, and the junction held 12 bases outside the gene matches. The germline gives CDR1 PRHDT, CDR2 FYEKMQ (reference sequence). CDR3 DNA (partial): TGTGCCAGCAGCTCCACCTCTAGCGGGATAATGAACGAG. It codes for CASSSTSSGIMNE. The full CDR3 protein reads CASSSTSSGIMNEQYF.

As for this clone: The read falls 3 residues short of the CDR3 end, and the missing part is taken from the germline J gene. This chain links TRBV5-4 with TRBJ1-1; D is ambiguous. Germline lookup yields CDR1 SGHNT and CDR2 YYREEE (reference sequence). V lost 5 bases and J 5 bases, leaving 16 bases between the germline ends. The CDR3 consists of 14 residues. CDR3 bases read: TGTGCCAGCAGGCCCTCCGCCGGGGTTACTGAA. Its protein product is CASRPSAGVTE. The entire CDR3 is CASRPSAGVTEAFF.

A note on this clone: The read gets to within 3 residues of the CDR3 end, and the germline J gene fills in the rest. This chain joins TRBV6-1 and TRBJ1-3; 8 bases line up with TRBD1. The ends lost 2 bases at V and 2 bases at J; junction bases unmatched: 8. Germline values: CDR1 MNHNS, CDR2 SASEGT. CDR3 length: 17 amino acids. The CDR3 here is CASSESPGGFAGNTIYF. CDR3 bases read: TGTGCCAGCAGTGAAAGTCCAGGGGGCTTCGCTGGAAACACC.

With regard to this clone: The CDR3 end lies 3 residues beyond the end of the read and is filled in from the germline J gene. The V and J genes are TRBV2 and TRBJ1-2, with D possibly TRBD1 on 5 matching bases. Germline CDR1 SNHLY, CDR2 FYNNEI. The length of the CDR3 is 15 residues. The V end lost 0 bases, the J end lost 5 bases, and 13 bases lay between the germline ends. CDR3 DNA (partial): TGTGCCAGCAGTGAAGCGTCGGGGCGGGGGTATGGC. It specifies CASSEASGRGYG. The complete CDR3 reads CASSEASGRGYGYTF. Supplemented by reference TRBV2 and TRBJ1-2, the full variable domain reads EPEVTQTPSHQVTQMGQEVILRCVPISNHLYFYWYRQILGQKVEFLVSFYNNEISEKSEIFDDQFSVERPDGSNFTLKIRSTKLEDSAMYFCASSEASGRGYGYTFGSGTRLTVV.

As for this clone: The sequenced fragment ends 3 residues before the CDR3 boundary, so the rest is inferred from the germline J gene. The chain links TRBV10-1 to TRBJ2-2; 7 nucleotides line up with TRBD1. Trimming at V came to 3 bases and at J to 5 bases, leaving 6 bases not matched to a gene. Germline V gene lookup returns CDR1 WNHNN and CDR2 SYGVQD (reference sequence). The CDR3 extends over 15 amino acids. CDR3 bases read: TGCGCCAGCAGTGAAAGCAGGGGGACAACCGGGGAG. Encoded protein: CASSESRGTTGE. Given in full, the CDR3 is CASSESRGTTGELFF.

The part of the CDR3 DNA that was read is TGTGCCAGCAGTTACCCAGGGACTAGCGGGATCTCAGATACG. Protein sequence: CASSYPGTSGISDT. The entire CDR3 reads CASSYPGTSGISDTQYF. This chain uses TRBV6-2 or TRBV6-3 with TRBJ2-3, with 13 positions matching TRBD2. The missing CDR3 end, 3 residues past where the read stops, is filled in from the germline J gene. The trim removed 2 bases at V and 4 bases at J, leaving 6 bases unmatched. This CDR3 comprises 17 residues. Germline-derived CDR1 and CDR2 are MNHEY and SVGEGT.

With respect to this clone: The CDR3 goes on 3 residues after the read ends, and that part is filled in from the germline J gene. The chain combines TRBV7-9 with TRBJ1-1; D remains unclear. Germline values: CDR1 SEHNR, CDR2 FQNEAQ (reference sequence). Trimming pared 1 base from V and 7 bases from J, leaving 7 bases between. The CDR3 runs 12 residues. The part of the CDR3 DNA that was read is TGTGCCAGCAGCTTAGTAGTTCATGAA. The encoded protein is CASSLVVHE. In full, the CDR3 is CASSLVVHEAFF.

Worth noting for this clone: The read gets to within 3 residues of the CDR3 end, and the germline J gene fills in the rest. The chain carries TRBV14 and TRBJ1-1, with D possibly TRBD1 on 5 matching bases. Germline V lookup: CDR1 SGHDN, CDR2 FVKESK. This CDR3 is 15 amino acids long. The V end lost 1 base, the J end lost 0 bases, and 9 bases lay between the germline ends. The CDR3 protein is CASSQVAGMNTEAFF. The sequenced CDR3 bases are TGTGCCAGCAGCCAAGTAGCAGGGATGAACACTGAA. Using reference TRBV14 and TRBJ1-1 for the parts outside the CDR3, the full variable domain is EAGVTQFPSHSVIEKGQTVTLRCDPISGHDNLYWYRRVMGKEIKFLLHFVKESKQDESGMPNNRFLAERTGGTYSTLKVQPAELEDSGVYFCASSQVAGMNTEAFFGQGTRLTVV.

The CDR3 reads CASSPSSGTGNTEAFF. The covered CDR3 bases are TGTGCCAGCAGCCCCAGTTCCGGGACAGGGAACACTGAA. The rearrangement links TRBV7-6 to TRBJ1-1, with 8 nucleotides matching TRBD1. Read data end 3 residues before the CDR3 end; the end is taken from the germline J gene. The V gene's germline CDR1 is SGHVS and CDR2 FNYEAQ. This CDR3 has 16 amino acids. V was pared by 5 bases and J by 1 base, with 9 bases of the junction left unmatched.

A note on this clone: The observed sequence ends 3 residues before the CDR3 terminus, with the missing tail filled in from the germline J gene. The V gene is TRBV19, the J gene TRBJ1-5, with 8 bases matching TRBD1. CDR3 size: 16 residues. Looked up from germline, CDR1 is LNHDA and CDR2 is SQIVND (reference sequence). The V gene end was trimmed by 5 bases and the J gene end by 4 bases; junction bases not matched to a gene: 10. The CDR3 DNA, read in part, is TGTGCCAGTAGTCCCCCTCCTACAGGGGGGAATCAGCCC. Its protein product is CASSPPPTGGNQP. The CDR3 in its entirety is CASSPPPTGGNQPQHF.

Concerning this clone itself: The read comes to an end 3 residues before the CDR3 does, leaving the germline J gene to fill in the end. The V and J genes are TRBV5-1 and TRBJ1-2, with 9 bases that match TRBD1. CDR1 is SGHRS and CDR2 is YFSETQ in the germline V gene. The CDR3 length is 12 residues. Trimming removed 3 bases from V and 6 bases from J; junction bases left unmatched: 0. The sequenced CDR3 bases are TGCGCCAGCAGCTGGGACAGGGATGGC. Its translation is CASSWDRDG. The complete CDR3 sequence is CASSWDRDGYTF.